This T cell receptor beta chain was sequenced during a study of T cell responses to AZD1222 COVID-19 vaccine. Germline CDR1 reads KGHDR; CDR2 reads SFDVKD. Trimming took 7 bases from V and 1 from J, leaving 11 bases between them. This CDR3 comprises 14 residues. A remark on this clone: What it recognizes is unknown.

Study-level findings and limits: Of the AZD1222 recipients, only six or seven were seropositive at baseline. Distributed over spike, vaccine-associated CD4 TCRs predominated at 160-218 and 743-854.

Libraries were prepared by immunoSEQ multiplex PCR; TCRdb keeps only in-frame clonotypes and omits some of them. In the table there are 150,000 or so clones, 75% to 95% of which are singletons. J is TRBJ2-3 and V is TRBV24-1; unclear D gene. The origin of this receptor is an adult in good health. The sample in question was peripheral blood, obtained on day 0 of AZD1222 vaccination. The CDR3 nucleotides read TGTGCCACCAGCTTCCTCGGAGGCACAGATACGCAGTATTTT. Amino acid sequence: CATSFLGGTDTQYF.